This T cell receptor beta chain was recorded in a study of T cell responses to AZD1222 COVID-19 vaccine. Study results and caveats: Vaccine-related CD4 TCRs covered spike, predominating at 160-218 and 743-854.

CDR1 LNHDA and CDR2 SQIVND come from the germline V gene (reference sequence). This CDR3 region has 14 residues. V shed 3 bases and J shed 1 base, with 10 bases lying between them. This table comes from immunoSEQ multiplex PCR, and its TCRdb copy is limited to in-frame clones, with some not included. In the table there are fewer than 95,000 clones, over 75% of which are singletons. On this clone: What it binds is not known.

The J gene is TRBJ2-7, the V gene TRBV19; D is perhaps TRBD1 (7 bases). The sample was peripheral blood, taken on day 0 of AZD1222 vaccination. The receptor was isolated from an adult in good health. The CDR3 is CASSIRGESYEQYF. CDR3 DNA sequence: TGTGCCAGTAGTATCAGGGGGGAATCCTACGAGCAGTACTTC.